Each of the 27 T cell receptor beta chains below was sequenced from the same sample in a study of B cell selection in AIRE deficiency. Conventional CD4 T cells were sorted as CD4+CD127+ cells. Clones were sequenced by immunoSEQ multiplex PCR, and TCRdb holds only the in-frame ones, with some missing. Altogether roughly 25,000 clones are present, roughly 96% being singletons, with the ten largest covering roughly 0.2%. The sample consisted of conventional CD4+ T cells sorted from PBMCs. Receptors were obtained from a human donor with AIRE deficiency.

The CDR3 coding sequence is TGTGCCAGCAGGCCGGGACAGGGTTGGGACGAGCAGTACTTC. Translating it yields CASRPGQGWDEQYF. The V gene is TRBV2, the J gene TRBJ2-7; 9 nucleotides match TRBD1. The CDR3 totals 14 residues. V was clipped by 6 bases and J by 5 bases; unmatched bases: 8. Germline loops: CDR1 SNHLY, CDR2 FYNNEI.

V usage is TRBV5-1 and J usage is TRBJ2-1, with 8 bases lining up with TRBD2. Germline V gene data show CDR1 as SGHRS and CDR2 as YFSETQ. CDR3 length: 15 residues. V shed 0 bases and J 6 bases; nucleotides not matched to a gene: 5. CDR3 protein: CASSLERGTSNEQFF. The CDR3, as DNA: TGCGCCAGCAGCTTGGAGAGGGGGACTAGCAATGAGCAGTTCTTC.

J is TRBJ1-2 and V is TRBV28, with 9 bases lining up with TRBD1. V dropped 7 bases and J dropped 4; count of bases not matched to a gene: 10. The CDR3 consists of 15 residues. CDR1 is MDHEN and CDR2 is SYDVKM in the germline V gene. The CDR3 protein is CASTTSPGQGYGYTF. The CDR3 coding sequence is TGTGCCAGCACCACTTCCCCGGGACAGGGCTATGGCTACACCTTC.

The gene calls are TRBV10-1 and TRBJ2-7, with 10 positions matching TRBD1. The CDR3 runs to 11 residues. Germline V gives CDR1 WNHNN, CDR2 SYGVQD (reference sequence). V lost 7 bases to trimming and J lost 12 bases; unmatched junction nucleotides: 6. The CDR3 DNA follows: TGCGCCAGCACCTTTCGGGACAGGGGGTACTTC. Translated, it gives CASTFRDRGYF.

The chain couples TRBV28 to TRBJ1-2, with D tentatively TRBD1 (5 bases). V shed 6 bases and J shed 4 bases, with 15 bases lying between them. The CDR3 totals 14 residues. Germline V gene data show CDR1 as MDHEN and CDR2 as SYDVKM. DNA for the CDR3: TGTGCCAGCAGCTTGGGGGGAGGCGCCTATGGCTACACCTTC. The encoded protein is CASSLGGGAYGYTF.

The V and J genes are TRBV18 and TRBJ1-1; maybe TRBD1 (5 bases). Germline-derived CDR1 and CDR2 are KGHSH and LQKENI. CDR3 length equals 13 residues. V was cut by 7 bases and J by 1 base, with 10 bases left in between. The CDR3 sequence: CASFLTENTEAFF. The CDR3 DNA reads as TGTGCCAGCTTCTTGACAGAGAACACTGAAGCTTTCTTT.

This sequence joins TRBV4-3 and TRBJ1-1; TRBD1 matches 10 bases. This CDR3 contains 16 residues. Germline V lookup: CDR1 LGHNA, CDR2 YSLEER. V trimming: 1 base; J trimming: 3 bases; junction bases outside the gene matches: 5. The CDR3 DNA sequence: TGCGCCAGCAGCCAAGTAACCGGGACAGGGGACACTGAAGCTTTCTTT. Protein sequence: CASSQVTGTGDTEAFF.

This chain links TRBV5-4 with TRBJ1-4; no definite D call. The CDR3 has 14 residues. Germline CDR1 and CDR2: SGHNT and YYREEE (reference sequence). Trimming shortened V by 0 bases and J by 7 bases, and 10 bases separated the two germline ends. CDR3 protein: CASSLERVSEKLFF. The CDR3 DNA follows: TGTGCCAGCAGCTTGGAGAGGGTCAGTGAAAAACTGTTTTTT.

V usage is TRBV30 and J usage is TRBJ1-1; 12 bases are shared with TRBD1. Germline CDR1 reads GTSNPN; CDR2 reads SVGIG (reference sequence). The junction had 8 bases not matched to a gene; V was cut back by 3 bases and J by 0 bases. The CDR3 is 17 amino acids. CDR3: CAWSGDRGPNVNTEAFF. DNA for the CDR3: TGTGCCTGGAGCGGGGACAGGGGGCCTAATGTGAACACTGAAGCTTTCTTT.

The chain has TRBV27 and TRBJ1-1; tentative D call: TRBD1 (5 bases). This CDR3 region has 14 residues. The V end was cut by 0 bases, the J end by 10 bases, with 15 bases between. CDR1 is MNHEY and CDR2 is SMNVEV in the germline V gene (reference sequence). The CDR3 DNA reads as TGTGCCAGCAGTTTATCCGGTTGGTCCGGGGGAGCTTTCTTT. Encoded protein: CASSLSGWSGGAFF.

Of note for this clone: At one boundary the junction diverges from the germline segment, which might be a read error. The chain links TRBV7-2 to TRBJ2-7; 10 nucleotides line up with TRBD2. The germline gives CDR1 SGHTA, CDR2 FQGNSA. This CDR3 contains 17 residues. The CDR3 DNA is TGTGCCAGCAGCCTGAATTTACAACTAGCGGGATCCTCCGAGCAGTACTTC. This translates into CASSLNLQLAGSSEQYF.

The chain couples TRBV28 to TRBJ2-7; D not resolved. CDR1 MDHEN and CDR2 SYDVKM come from the germline V gene. Trimming left V 5 bases short and J 2 bases short, with 7 bases between. The CDR3 loop spans 12 amino acids. CDR3 nucleotide sequence: TGTGCCAGCAGTGAGTCAACCTACGAGCAGTACTTC. It encodes CASSESTYEQYF.

This chain links TRBV6-6 with TRBJ2-3, with D possibly matching TRBD1 (5 bases). With 0 bases removed from V and 1 base from J, the gap between germline ends came to 8 bases. The CDR3 contains 15 residues. Looked up from germline, CDR1 is MNHNY and CDR2 is SVGAGI (reference sequence). CDR3 region: CASSYSIRGTDTQYF. CDR3 nucleotides: TGTGCCAGCAGTTACTCGATCAGGGGCACAGATACGCAGTATTTT.

The chain combines TRBV4-1 with TRBJ2-3; D unresolved. The CDR3 runs 18 residues. Trimming left V 1 base short and J 0 bases short, with 17 bases between. The germline V gene encodes CDR1 MGHRA and CDR2 YSYEKL. CDR3 protein: CASSQVLGRLTSTDTQYF. The CDR3 DNA sequence: TGCGCCAGCAGCCAAGTACTCGGACGTCTAACTAGCACAGATACGCAGTATTTT.

This clone was observed once. The chain couples TRBV20-1 to TRBJ2-5; D is uncertain. The end of the DNA fits TRBJ2-7 better, so the J call may be wrong. There are 10 residues in the CDR3. Per the germline V gene, CDR1 is DFQATT and CDR2 is SNEGSKA (reference sequence). This CDR3 is CSATRYEQYF. The CDR3 DNA sequence: TGCAGTGCTACCCGATACGAGCAGTACTTC.

The chain recombines TRBV5-5 with TRBJ2-3; possibly TRBD2 for D (6 bases). The CDR3 is 18 amino acids. Trimming stripped 3 bases from V and 6 bases from J, with 26 bases between. Germline values: CDR1 SGHKS, CDR2 YYEKEE (reference sequence). The DNA for the CDR3 is TGTGCCAGCAGCTGGATGGAGGGAGGCCAATCCTCGGGGGATACGCAGTATTTT. Residues: CASSWMEGGQSSGDTQYF.

The J gene is TRBJ2-7, the V gene TRBV27, with unresolved D. V was pared by 6 bases and J by 9 bases, with 12 bases between. Germline loops: CDR1 MNHEY, CDR2 SMNVEV (reference sequence). The CDR3 runs 11 residues. The CDR3 here is CASSRRPGQYF. The CDR3 bases are TGTGCCAGCAGCCGACGACCAGGGCAGTACTTC.

J is TRBJ1-2 and V is TRBV5-5; the D gene is possibly TRBD1 (5 bases). V lost 0 bases to trimming and J lost 8 bases, with 14 bases between them. The CDR3 is 14 residues long. Germline V gives CDR1 SGHKS, CDR2 YYEKEE (reference sequence). CDR3 sequence reads: CASSLGQSASGYTF. The CDR3 DNA reads TGTGCCAGCAGCTTGGGACAGTCGGCGAGCGGCTACACCTTC.

The chain employs TRBV19 and TRBJ1-5; TRBD1 might be the D (6 bases). The germline gives CDR1 LNHDA, CDR2 SQIVND (reference sequence). There are 15 residues in the CDR3. V lost 5 bases and J lost 0, with 11 bases in between. The CDR3 region is CASSESTGSNQPQHF. The CDR3 region has the DNA TGTGCCAGTAGTGAATCGACAGGTAGCAATCAGCCCCAGCATTTT.

The rearrangement uses TRBV7-9 and TRBJ2-1, with D possibly being TRBD1 (6 bases). Germline V gives CDR1 SEHNR, CDR2 FQNEAQ (reference sequence). V gave up 4 bases and J gave up 0 bases, with 13 bases separating them. The CDR3 spans 16 residues. The CDR3 nucleotides are TGTGCCAGCAGCTCGTTGAGGGGGACCTCCTACAATGAGCAGTTCTTC. Translation: CASSSLRGTSYNEQFF.

The V call is TRBV7-3, the J call TRBJ1-2, with D perhaps TRBD1 (6 bases). The CDR3 runs 14 residues. CDR1 and CDR2 (germline): SGHTA, FQGTGA. Trimming cost V 2 bases and J 4 bases, with 11 bases left between them. CDR3: CASSLLRTAYGYTF. Written as DNA, the CDR3 is TGTGCCAGCAGCTTATTAAGGACAGCCTATGGCTACACCTTC.

The J gene is TRBJ2-3, the V gene TRBV9; D possibly uses TRBD1 or TRBD2 (5 bases each). Germline V gene sequence: CDR1 SGDLS, CDR2 YYNGEE. The CDR3 is 13 residues long. V was cut by 0 bases and J by 6 bases, with 8 bases left in between. CDR3: CASSVVWGDTQYF. CDR3 sequence (DNA): TGTGCCAGCAGCGTAGTATGGGGGGATACGCAGTATTTT.

The V gene is TRBV7-9, the J gene TRBJ2-2, with 9 positions matching TRBD1. This CDR3 spans 16 amino acids. V dropped 4 bases and J dropped 6; count of bases not matched to a gene: 9. Germline V CDR1 and CDR2: SEHNR, FQNEAQ (reference sequence). CDR3 region: CASSYPGTGSPGELFF. The CDR3 DNA sequence: TGTGCCAGCAGCTACCCCGGGACAGGGTCCCCCGGGGAGCTGTTTTTT.

The V gene is TRBV2, the J gene TRBJ1-2; D remains ambiguous. The length of the CDR3 is 15 residues. Germline values: CDR1 SNHLY, CDR2 FYNNEI. V was trimmed by 5 bases and J by 5 bases, leaving 18 bases between them. CDR3 region: CASSRDGPAVYGYTF. The CDR3, as DNA: TGTGCCAGCAGTCGAGACGGCCCGGCGGTATATGGCTACACCTTC.

This clone was counted once. The CDR3 region is CASSWGDRDEQYF. Written as DNA, the CDR3 is TGCGCCAGCAGCTGGGGGGACAGGGACGAGCAGTACTTC. The rearrangement uses TRBV5-1 and TRBJ2-7; TRBD1 matches 9 bases. This CDR3 is 13 amino acids long. The junction had 3 bases not matched to a gene; V was cut back by 3 bases and J by 5 bases. Germline V gene data show CDR1 as SGHRS and CDR2 as YFSETQ.

The table lists this clone with a count of one. This rearrangement joins TRBV5-1 to TRBJ2-5; D unclear. V was trimmed by 0 bases and J by 1 base, leaving 4 bases between them. The CDR3 consists of 13 residues. CDR1 and CDR2 from the germline V gene are SGHRS and YFSETQ. The CDR3: CASSLVGQETQYF. CDR3 DNA sequence: TGCGCCAGCAGCTTGGTGGGCCAAGAGACCCAGTACTTC.

V gene TRBV28 combines with J gene TRBJ1-5, with a tentative D call TRBD1 (5 bases). CDR1 is MDHEN and CDR2 is SYDVKM in the germline V gene. The CDR3 contains 15 residues. V gave up 4 bases and J gave up 3 bases, with 13 bases separating them. CDR3 residues: CASSWGSGNNQPQHF. The CDR3 nucleotides read TGTGCCAGCAGTTGGGGGTCAGGTAACAATCAGCCCCAGCATTTT.